This entry describes one TCR beta chain. This sample stems from a study of blood T cell repertoires in COVID-19. This CDR3 is built from 14 residues. The germline V and J ends were trimmed by 4 bases and 6 bases, with 14 bases remaining between them. Germline V gives CDR1 SGHKS, CDR2 YYEKEE (reference sequence). Using immunoSEQ multiplex PCR, the repertoire was profiled, and TCRdb retains in-frame clones only, with some absent. The sample holds fewer than 250,000 clones, 83% seen once. This receptor was obtained from a woman aged 40 to 50 with active or convalescent COVID-19. The gene calls are TRBV5-5 and TRBJ1-5, with D unclear. The sequenced sample consisted of peripheral blood. The CDR3 region has the DNA TGTGCCAGCAGCCCTACGGCGGGTTTTCAGCCCCAGCATTTT. Translating it yields CASSPTAGFQPQHF.